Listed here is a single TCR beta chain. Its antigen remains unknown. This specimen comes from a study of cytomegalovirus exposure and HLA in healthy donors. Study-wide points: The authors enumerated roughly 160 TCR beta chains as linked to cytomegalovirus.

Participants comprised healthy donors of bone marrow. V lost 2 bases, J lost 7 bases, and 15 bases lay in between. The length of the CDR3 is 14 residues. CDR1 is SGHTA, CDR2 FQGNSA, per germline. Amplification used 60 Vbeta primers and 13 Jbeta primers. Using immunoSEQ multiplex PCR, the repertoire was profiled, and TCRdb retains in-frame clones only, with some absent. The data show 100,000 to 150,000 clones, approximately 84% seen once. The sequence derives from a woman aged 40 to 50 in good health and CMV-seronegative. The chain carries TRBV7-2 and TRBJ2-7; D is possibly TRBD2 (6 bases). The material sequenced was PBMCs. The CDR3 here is CASSLSSGMSEQYF. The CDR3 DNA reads TGTGCCAGCAGCTTAAGTAGCGGAATGAGTGAGCAGTACTTC.